Listed below are T cell receptor beta chains from one sample, sequenced in a study of blood T cells in healthy people across ages. Via MiXCR, TCRdb re-called the 5' RACE reads, giving one row per CDR3 protein. The sample lists 1.5 million to 2 million distinct CDR3 sequences; approximately 50% were seen once. The sample was blood. These receptors all stem from a woman between 40 and 50 years old in good health. CDR3s include the opening cysteine and the closing phenylalanine or tryptophan. The order of the fields is V gene, J gene, D gene, clone size, CDR3 DNA, CDR3 protein. A D gene is named only where the DNA matches it firmly. Size is omitted from some rows. Given values are once, few, many or a class for expanded clones.

v_gene: TRBV20-1; j_gene: TRBJ1-1; d_gene: .; abundance: .; CDR3nt: TGCAGTGCAATCCAGGGGAGGGGTGAAGCTTTCTTT; CDR3aa: CSAIQGRGEAFF
v_gene: TRBV7-2; j_gene: TRBJ2-3; d_gene: TRBD2; abundance: few; CDR3nt: TGTGCCAGCAGTCAAGCGGGGTTCACAGATACGCAGTATTTT; CDR3aa: CASSQAGFTDTQYF
v_gene: TRBV20-1; j_gene: TRBJ2-3; d_gene: TRBD2; abundance: few; CDR3nt: TGCAGTGCTAGTTGGGTTAGCGGGGGACGAGATACGCAGTATTTT; CDR3aa: CSASWVSGGRDTQYF
v_gene: TRBV20-1; j_gene: TRBJ2-5; d_gene: .; abundance: many; CDR3nt: TGCAGTGCTAGAGATCTGCGGCTAGCCGAAGAGACCCAGTACTTC; CDR3aa: CSARDLRLAEETQYF
v_gene: TRBV27; j_gene: TRBJ1-2; d_gene: .; abundance: .; CDR3nt: TGTGCCAGCAACCAAAGGGGACGAACCTATGGCTACACCTTC; CDR3aa: CASNQRGRTYGYTF
v_gene: TRBV7-3; j_gene: TRBJ1-2; d_gene: .; abundance: .; CDR3nt: TGTGCCAGCACCAGTGGAGGGGACAACTATGGCTACACCTTC; CDR3aa: CASTSGGDNYGYTF
v_gene: TRBV5-8; j_gene: TRBJ2-5; d_gene: TRBD1; abundance: .; CDR3nt: TGTGCCAGCAGCCCGAGACAGGGGAGTGCCCTTGTCTGGGAGACCCAGTACTTC; CDR3aa: CASSPRQGSALVWETQYF
v_gene: TRBV28; j_gene: TRBJ2-5; d_gene: TRBD1; abundance: few; CDR3nt: TGTGCCAGCGCACAGGGGCGGGAAGAGACCCAGTACTTC; CDR3aa: CASAQGREETQYF
v_gene: TRBV25-1; j_gene: TRBJ2-1; d_gene: .; abundance: few; CDR3nt: TGTGCCAGCAGGGGCGAAGACAGAGAATACAATGAGCAGTTCTTC; CDR3aa: CASRGEDREYNEQFF
v_gene: TRBV7-9; j_gene: TRBJ2-3; d_gene: .; abundance: .; CDR3nt: TGTGCCAGCAGCTCTGACGTGAGGAGGACAGATACGCAGTATTTT; CDR3aa: CASSSDVRRTDTQYF
v_gene: TRBV5-1; j_gene: TRBJ2-5; d_gene: TRBD1; abundance: .; CDR3nt: TGCGCCAGCAGCTTGAAAGGGACAGGGTCGACTCAAGAGACCCAGTACTTC; CDR3aa: CASSLKGTGSTQETQYF
v_gene: TRBV7-6; j_gene: TRBJ1-3; d_gene: .; abundance: .; CDR3nt: TGTGCCAGCAGCAAAAAACAGAGACACTCTGGAAACACCATATATTTT; CDR3aa: CASSKKQRHSGNTIYF
v_gene: TRBV4-1; j_gene: TRBJ1-4; d_gene: TRBD1; abundance: .; CDR3nt: TGCGCCAGCAGCCAACCCCAGGGGGCAAGGTATGAAAAACTGTTTTTT; CDR3aa: CASSQPQGARYEKLFF
v_gene: TRBV5-1; j_gene: TRBJ2-1; d_gene: .; abundance: few; CDR3nt: TGCGCCAGCAGCTTAGATGGCAGACCCGCACAGACTACCTCCTACAATGAGCAGTTCTTC; CDR3aa: CASSLDGRPAQTTSYNEQFF
v_gene: TRBV9; j_gene: TRBJ2-3; d_gene: TRBD2; abundance: .; CDR3nt: TGTGCCAGCAGCACACAGACTAGCGGGGGCTCAGATACGCAGTATTTT; CDR3aa: CASSTQTSGGSDTQYF
v_gene: TRBV10-3; j_gene: TRBJ1-1; d_gene: TRBD1; abundance: .; CDR3nt: TGTGCCATCAGCGAGACGGTGACAGGGGGTAGTACTGAAGCTTTCTTT; CDR3aa: CAISETVTGGSTEAFF
v_gene: TRBV5-1; j_gene: TRBJ1-2; d_gene: TRBD1; abundance: .; CDR3nt: TGCGCCAGCAGCGACGGGACAGAAGGGGCTAACTATGGCTACACCTTC; CDR3aa: CASSDGTEGANYGYTF
v_gene: TRBV5-1; j_gene: TRBJ1-2; d_gene: .; abundance: .; CDR3nt: TGCGCCAGCAGCTTGGTGAATGGGGGCTACACCTTC; CDR3aa: CASSLVNGGYTF
v_gene: TRBV6-2/TRBV6-3; j_gene: TRBJ2-7; d_gene: .; abundance: .; CDR3nt: TGTGCCAGCAGTTACACGGTTGGGGAGCAGTACTTC; CDR3aa: CASSYTVGEQYF
v_gene: TRBV12-5; j_gene: TRBJ2-7; d_gene: TRBD2; abundance: .; CDR3nt: TGTGCTAGTGGTTATGGACTAGCGGGGGGCCTCTACGAGCAGTACTTC; CDR3aa: CASGYGLAGGLYEQYF
v_gene: TRBV12-3/TRBV12-4; j_gene: TRBJ2-3; d_gene: .; abundance: few; CDR3nt: TGTGCCAGCAGGTATGGAAGCACAGATACGCAGTATTTT; CDR3aa: CASRYGSTDTQYF
v_gene: TRBV4-3; j_gene: TRBJ2-1; d_gene: TRBD2; abundance: few; CDR3nt: TGCGCCAGCAGCCAAGATCTCTCAGCGGGGCGCTACAATGAGCAGTTCTTC; CDR3aa: CASSQDLSAGRYNEQFF
v_gene: TRBV20-1; j_gene: TRBJ1-5; d_gene: TRBD1; abundance: .; CDR3nt: TGCAGTGCTACAACCGGGACAGGGTTCTCTGGGGAGCCCCAGCATTTT; CDR3aa: CSATTGTGFSGEPQHF
v_gene: TRBV25-1; j_gene: TRBJ1-2; d_gene: .; abundance: .; CDR3nt: TGTGCCAGCAGTGAATCGGGGGCTACATCTTTCGGCTACACCTTC; CDR3aa: CASSESGATSFGYTF
v_gene: TRBV28; j_gene: TRBJ2-3; d_gene: .; abundance: few; CDR3nt: TGTGCCAGCAGTCACCAGCTCAGCACAGATACGCAGTATTTT; CDR3aa: CASSHQLSTDTQYF
v_gene: TRBV20-1; j_gene: TRBJ2-1; d_gene: .; abundance: .; CDR3nt: TGCAGTGCTAGAGCCCCCCGGCAGGGAATTTACAATGAGCAGTTCTTC; CDR3aa: CSARAPRQGIYNEQFF
v_gene: TRBV5-1; j_gene: TRBJ1-4; d_gene: .; abundance: .; CDR3nt: TGCGCCAGCAGCAGCCCGTCCGGGGAAAAACTGTTTTTT; CDR3aa: CASSSPSGEKLFF
v_gene: TRBV6-5; j_gene: TRBJ1-1; d_gene: .; abundance: .; CDR3nt: TGTGCCAGCAGTGTAACGGACAAGGGGAACACTGAAGCTTTCTTT; CDR3aa: CASSVTDKGNTEAFF
v_gene: TRBV20-1; j_gene: TRBJ2-5; d_gene: .; abundance: .; CDR3nt: TGCAGTGCTATCAGGGTCTCAGTGAAAGAGACCCAGTACTTC; CDR3aa: CSAIRVSVKETQYF
v_gene: TRBV29-1; j_gene: TRBJ1-2; d_gene: TRBD1; abundance: .; CDR3nt: TGCAGCGTTGAACCCCGTGAGGGGGCGGGTAACTATGGCTACACCTTC; CDR3aa: CSVEPREGAGNYGYTF
v_gene: TRBV4-3; j_gene: TRBJ2-1; d_gene: .; abundance: .; CDR3nt: TGCGCCAGCAGCCAAGAGGGGGAGGACTCGAGCTCCTACAATGAGCAGTTCTTC; CDR3aa: CASSQEGEDSSSYNEQFF
v_gene: TRBV4-2; j_gene: TRBJ2-1; d_gene: TRBD1; abundance: .; CDR3nt: TGTGCCAGCAGCCAAGATAGACAGGGGGGTAATGAGCAGTTCTTC; CDR3aa: CASSQDRQGGNEQFF
v_gene: TRBV5-1; j_gene: TRBJ2-1; d_gene: .; abundance: .; CDR3nt: TGCGCCAGCAGCTTGGCCGGGGGCGACTCCTCCTACAATGAGCAGTTCTTC; CDR3aa: CASSLAGGDSSYNEQFF
v_gene: TRBV6-5; j_gene: TRBJ2-5; d_gene: .; abundance: few; CDR3nt: TGTGCCAGCAGTTACTCCTGGGGGTTGGAGACCCAGTACTTC; CDR3aa: CASSYSWGLETQYF
v_gene: TRBV7-9; j_gene: TRBJ2-7; d_gene: .; abundance: .; CDR3nt: TGTGCCAGCAGCTTAGGGGGCCGGGGACTGCAGTACTTC; CDR3aa: CASSLGGRGLQYF
v_gene: TRBV6-1; j_gene: TRBJ2-3; d_gene: TRBD1; abundance: few; CDR3nt: TGTGCCAGCAGTGACGCCGGGACAGGGGGCGGGACTAGGACCCCATGGCAGTATTTT; CDR3aa: CASSDAGTGGGTRTPWQYF
v_gene: TRBV6-5; j_gene: TRBJ2-7; d_gene: TRBD2; abundance: .; CDR3nt: TGTGCCAGCGGAGTAAGCGGGGGGAAATCCTACGAGCAGTACTTC; CDR3aa: CASGVSGGKSYEQYF
v_gene: TRBV20-1; j_gene: TRBJ2-3; d_gene: TRBD1; abundance: few; CDR3nt: TGCAGTGCTCCTTATCCAGGGGGCTTGGCAGATACGCAGTATTTT; CDR3aa: CSAPYPGGLADTQYF
v_gene: TRBV6-6; j_gene: TRBJ2-3; d_gene: .; abundance: .; CDR3nt: TGTGCCAGCAGTCACTACCCAACAGGGTTGGAAGCAGATACGCAGTATTTT; CDR3aa: CASSHYPTGLEADTQYF
v_gene: TRBV11-2; j_gene: TRBJ2-6; d_gene: .; abundance: .; CDR3nt: TGTGCCAGCAGCCCATTTCTCACGTACCACAGGGATCCGAATAGGGCCAACGTCCTGACTTTC; CDR3aa: CASSPFLTYHRDPNRANVLTF
v_gene: TRBV24-1; j_gene: TRBJ2-1; d_gene: TRBD2; abundance: few; CDR3nt: TGTGCCACCAGTGACTATAAACCGGGACTAGCGGGGGGGTTGCTGCCCTACAATGAGCAGTTCTTC; CDR3aa: CATSDYKPGLAGGLLPYNEQFF
v_gene: TRBV4-3; j_gene: TRBJ2-1; d_gene: .; abundance: few; CDR3nt: TGCGCCAGCAGCCAAGATACTGGCGCCTACTACAATGAGCAGTTCTTC; CDR3aa: CASSQDTGAYYNEQFF
v_gene: TRBV7-9; j_gene: TRBJ2-4; d_gene: .; abundance: .; CDR3nt: TGTGCCAGCAGCCATGAGGCGAGGGTTGAGATTCAGTACTTC; CDR3aa: CASSHEARVEIQYF
v_gene: TRBV25-1; j_gene: TRBJ2-5; d_gene: .; abundance: .; CDR3nt: TGTGCCAGCAGGTCGGTCACAGACAAAAAAGAGACCCAGTACTTC; CDR3aa: CASRSVTDKKETQYF
v_gene: TRBV20-1; j_gene: TRBJ2-5; d_gene: .; abundance: few; CDR3nt: TGCAGTGCTATACGGGGGGCTGCACAAGAGACCCAGTACTTC; CDR3aa: CSAIRGAAQETQYF
v_gene: TRBV13; j_gene: TRBJ2-7; d_gene: TRBD1; abundance: many; CDR3nt: TGTGCCAGCAGCTGGGACAGGAAGGACGAGCAGTACTTC; CDR3aa: CASSWDRKDEQYF
v_gene: TRBV28; j_gene: TRBJ2-3; d_gene: TRBD1; abundance: once; CDR3nt: TGTGCCAGCAGTTTACAGGGGGACGAGTTAGATACGCAGTATTTT; CDR3aa: CASSLQGDELDTQYF
v_gene: TRBV10-3; j_gene: TRBJ2-3; d_gene: .; abundance: .; CDR3nt: TGTGCCATCTCCCCCGGGACTCGAAAAGATACGCAGTATTTT; CDR3aa: CAISPGTRKDTQYF
v_gene: TRBV28; j_gene: TRBJ2-1; d_gene: .; abundance: .; CDR3nt: TGTGCCAGCAGTTTAGGTCCAGGGCGTTACAATGAGCAGTTCTTC; CDR3aa: CASSLGPGRYNEQFF
v_gene: TRBV9; j_gene: TRBJ2-1; d_gene: .; abundance: .; CDR3nt: TGTGCCAGCAGCGACCCGACAGGAATCAATGAGCAGTTCTTC; CDR3aa: CASSDPTGINEQFF
v_gene: TRBV7-2; j_gene: TRBJ1-2; d_gene: .; abundance: .; CDR3nt: TGTGCCAGCAGCAAATCTGAGGGGGGCTATGGCTACACCTTC; CDR3aa: CASSKSEGGYGYTF
v_gene: TRBV28; j_gene: TRBJ1-1; d_gene: TRBD1; abundance: .; CDR3nt: TGTGCCAGCAGGGAGTTACAGGGGGCGCTAAGCACTGAAGCTTTCTTT; CDR3aa: CASRELQGALSTEAFF
v_gene: TRBV6-5; j_gene: TRBJ2-7; d_gene: .; abundance: .; CDR3nt: TGTGCCAGCAGAACCGGTTTAGGGGCCCAGTACTTC; CDR3aa: CASRTGLGAQYF
v_gene: TRBV20-1; j_gene: TRBJ2-1; d_gene: TRBD2; abundance: .; CDR3nt: TGCAGTGCTAGTCTAGCGGGGGGGCCAAGCAATGAGCAGTTCTTC; CDR3aa: CSASLAGGPSNEQFF
v_gene: TRBV7-2; j_gene: TRBJ1-4; d_gene: TRBD1; abundance: .; CDR3nt: TGTGCCAGCAGACCCATCCCGGGACAGGGGGCCTCTTTGTTTTTT; CDR3aa: CASRPIPGQGASLFF
v_gene: TRBV29-1; j_gene: TRBJ1-1; d_gene: .; abundance: .; CDR3nt: TGCAGCGTTGAAAGGTGGACTGAAGCTTTCTTT; CDR3aa: CSVERWTEAFF
v_gene: TRBV4-3; j_gene: TRBJ1-4; d_gene: .; abundance: once; CDR3nt: TGCGCCAGCAGCCAAGACAGGGTATCGGCAACTAATGAAAAACTGTTTTTT; CDR3aa: CASSQDRVSATNEKLFF
v_gene: TRBV20-1; j_gene: TRBJ2-7; d_gene: .; abundance: few; CDR3nt: TGCAGTGCTAGTAGGGCCAGGGGCTCCTACGAGCAGTACTTC; CDR3aa: CSASRARGSYEQYF
v_gene: TRBV5-6; j_gene: TRBJ2-1; d_gene: .; abundance: .; CDR3nt: TGTGCCAGCAGCTTGGTGAGTTCCCGGCAGTTCTTC; CDR3aa: CASSLVSSRQFF